This T cell receptor (beta chain) stems from a study of T cell repertoires in cytomegalovirus infection. The overall study: The public TCR beta signatures pointed to both CMV infection and matching HLA type. Findings and caveats of the study: Cumulative public TCR beta family frequency identified carriers of CMV plus the relevant HLA. The ex vivo response showed dominance by HLA-C-restricted CMV-specific TCR beta clonotypes.

TCRdb analysed the reads with MiXCR anew, one entry per CDR3 protein. The sample has under 850,000 distinct CDR3 sequences, roughly a third seen once. This clonotype was counted ten times or more. Antigen specificity is unknown. Germline CDR1 and CDR2: SGHTA and FQGNSA. This CDR3 comprises 12 residues. Trimming stripped 0 bases from V and 4 bases from J, with 3 bases between. The sequence derives from a human donor in good health (CMV status not recorded). Some clones in this sample may be carry-over from other donors' samples. Sequenced sample: PBMCs. The chain combines TRBV7-2 with TRBJ1-1; D gene ambiguous. The CDR3 spells CASSLAITEAFF. CDR3 coding DNA: TGTGCCAGCAGCTTAGCTATCACTGAAGCTTTCTTT.